This TCR beta chain comes out of a study of T cell changes during pregnancy in multiple sclerosis. The CDR3 consists of 14 residues. The germline V and J ends were trimmed by 2 bases and 5 bases, with 12 bases remaining between them. Germline-derived CDR1 and CDR2 are MNHNY and SVGAGI (reference sequence). Some clones are missing from TCRdb's copy, which holds only in-frame ones; the method was immunoSEQ multiplex PCR. The table lists about 40,000 clones, about nine tenths of them singletons. This specimen consisted of CD4+ T cells from peripheral blood mononuclear cells, obtained before pregnancy. The TCR was taken from a female donor with multiple sclerosis, enrolled in a pregnancy study. The chain carries TRBV6-6 and TRBJ1-2; perhaps TRBD1 as D (5 bases). CDR3 region: CASSYVRARYGYTF. The CDR3 DNA reads as TGTGCCAGCAGTTACGTCAGGGCCCGATATGGCTACACCTTC.